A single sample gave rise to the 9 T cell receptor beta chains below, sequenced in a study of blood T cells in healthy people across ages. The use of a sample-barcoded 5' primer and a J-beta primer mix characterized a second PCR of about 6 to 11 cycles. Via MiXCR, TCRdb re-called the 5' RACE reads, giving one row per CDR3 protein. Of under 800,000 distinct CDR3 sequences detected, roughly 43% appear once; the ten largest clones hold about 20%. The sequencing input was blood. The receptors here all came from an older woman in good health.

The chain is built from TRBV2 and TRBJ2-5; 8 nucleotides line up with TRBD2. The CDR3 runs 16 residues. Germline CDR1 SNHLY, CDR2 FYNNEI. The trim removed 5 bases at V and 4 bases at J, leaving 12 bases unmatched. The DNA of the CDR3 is TGTGCCAGCAGTCCGCGGAGCGGGAGTACGGCAGAGACCCAGTACTTC. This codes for CASSPRSGSTAETQYF.

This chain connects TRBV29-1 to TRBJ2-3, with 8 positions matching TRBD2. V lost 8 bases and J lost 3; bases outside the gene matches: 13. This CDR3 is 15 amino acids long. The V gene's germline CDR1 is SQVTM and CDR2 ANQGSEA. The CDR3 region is CSYGGGGRGTDTQYF. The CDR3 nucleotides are TGCAGCTACGGCGGCGGGGGGCGGGGAACAGATACGCAGTATTTT.

The CDR3 DNA reads as TGTGCCAGCAGTCCTACCCACGCAGGGGGGGATCAGCCCCAGCATTTT. Its protein is CASSPTHAGGDQPQHF. V usage is TRBV12-3 or TRBV12-4 and J usage is TRBJ1-5, with TRBD1 matching over 7 bases. This CDR3 has 16 amino acids. The V segment lost 5 bases and the J segment 5 bases; nucleotides outside the gene matches: 12.

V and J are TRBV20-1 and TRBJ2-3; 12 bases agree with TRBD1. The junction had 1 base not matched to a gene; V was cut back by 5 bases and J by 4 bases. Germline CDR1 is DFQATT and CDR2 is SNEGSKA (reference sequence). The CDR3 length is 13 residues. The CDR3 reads CSAGTGGPDTQYF. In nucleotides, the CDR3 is TGCAGTGCTGGGACAGGGGGCCCAGATACGCAGTATTTT.

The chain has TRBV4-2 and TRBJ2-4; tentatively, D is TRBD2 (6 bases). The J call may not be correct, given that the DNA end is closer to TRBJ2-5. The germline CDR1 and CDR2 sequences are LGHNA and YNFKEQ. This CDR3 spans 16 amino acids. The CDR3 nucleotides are TGTGCCAGCAGCCAAGGGCCGCGGAGGGCCCAAGAGACCCAGTACTTC. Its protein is CASSQGPRRAQETQYF.

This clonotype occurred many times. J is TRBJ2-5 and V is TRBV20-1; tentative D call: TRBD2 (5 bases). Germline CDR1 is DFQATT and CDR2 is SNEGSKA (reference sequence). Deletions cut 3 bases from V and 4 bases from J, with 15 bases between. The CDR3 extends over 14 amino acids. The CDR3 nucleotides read TGCAGTGCTAGCCTCATTGGGAGTCGAGAGACCCAGTACTTC. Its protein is CSASLIGSRETQYF.

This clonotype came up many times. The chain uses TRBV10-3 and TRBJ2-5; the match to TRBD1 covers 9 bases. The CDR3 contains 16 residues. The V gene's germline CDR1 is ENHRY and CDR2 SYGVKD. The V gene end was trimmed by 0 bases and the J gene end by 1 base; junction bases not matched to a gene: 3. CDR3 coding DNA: TGTGCCATCAGTGAGTCCGGGACAGGGCCCCAAGAGACCCAGTACTTC. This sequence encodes CAISESGTGPQETQYF.

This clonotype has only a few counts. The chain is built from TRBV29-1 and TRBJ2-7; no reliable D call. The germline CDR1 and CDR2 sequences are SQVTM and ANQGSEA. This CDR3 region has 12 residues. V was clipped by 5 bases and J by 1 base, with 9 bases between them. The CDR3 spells CSVCKASYEQYF. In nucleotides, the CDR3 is TGCAGCGTTTGTAAAGCGTCCTACGAGCAGTACTTC.

The CDR3, as DNA: TGTGCCAGCAGCCCACGAGGAACTCGAAGCACAGATACGCAGTATTTT. As protein: CASSPRGTRSTDTQYF. The V gene is TRBV14, the J gene TRBJ2-3; D is uncertain. V shed 4 bases and J shed 0 bases, with 14 bases lying between them. CDR3 length: 16 amino acids. The germline CDR1 and CDR2 sequences are SGHDN and FVKESK. The full variable domain, completed using reference TRBV14 and TRBJ2-3, is EAGVTQFPSHSVIEKGQTVTLRCDPISGHDNLYWYRRVMGKEIKFLLHFVKESKQDESGMPNNRFLAERTGGTYSTLKVQPAELEDSGVYFCASSPRGTRSTDTQYFGPGTRLTVL.